This is a list of T cell receptor beta chains from one sample in a study of regulatory T cells in long-lasting Graves disease. TCRdb re-called the multiplex PCR reads through MiXCR, storing one row per CDR3 protein. The data hold 450,000 or so distinct CDR3 sequences, with approximately 23% observed a single time. Sequenced material: peripheral blood mononuclear cells (PBMCs), taken when the disease was refractory, from a patient treated with antithyroid drugs. Receptors originate from a female donor with Graves disease. Each CDR3 is given with its conserved first and last residue. Each record gives: clone size, D gene, J gene, V gene, CDR3 DNA, CDR3 protein. The D gene is left open where the match is weak. Clone size is stated in some rows and not others, as once, few, many or a class when expanded.

size: .; D: .; J: TRBJ2-5; V: TRBV12-3/TRBV12-4; DNA: TGTGCCAGCAGTTTAGGGTCCGGGTATGAGACCCAGTACTTC; CDR3: CASSLGSGYETQYF
size: many; D: .; J: TRBJ1-2; V: TRBV12-3/TRBV12-4; DNA: TGTGCCAGCAGTTTTGTACAGGGACCTTATGGCTACACCTTC; CDR3: CASSFVQGPYGYTF
size: many; D: .; J: TRBJ2-3; V: TRBV2; DNA: TGTGCCAGCAGTGTTGGGTCTAGCACAGATACGCAGTATTTT; CDR3: CASSVGSSTDTQYF
size: many; D: .; J: TRBJ1-1; V: TRBV28; DNA: TGTGCCAGCAGGATAGGAATGAACACTGAAGCTTTCTTT; CDR3: CASRIGMNTEAFF
size: many; D: TRBD1; J: TRBJ2-7; V: TRBV6-2/TRBV6-3; DNA: TGTGCCAGCAGTTACTCGACTGGGGACAGGGTGGGCTACGAGCAGTACTTC; CDR3: CASSYSTGDRVGYEQYF
size: .; D: .; J: TRBJ1-1; V: TRBV29-1; DNA: TGCAGCGTTATTATGACTGAGACCACTGAAGCTTTCTTT; CDR3: CSVIMTETTEAFF
size: .; D: .; J: TRBJ1-5; V: TRBV12-3/TRBV12-4; DNA: TGTGCCAGCAGTGTACAGGTAAATCAGCCCCAGCATTTT; CDR3: CASSVQVNQPQHF
size: many; D: .; J: TRBJ1-1; V: TRBV29-1; DNA: TGCAGCGTTGTACCGGGGGCAGGATTGGACACTGAAGCTTTCTTT; CDR3: CSVVPGAGLDTEAFF
size: many; D: TRBD2; J: TRBJ2-2; V: TRBV20-1; DNA: TGCAGTGCTACTAGCGGGGGGTACACCGGGGAGCTGTTTTTT; CDR3: CSATSGGYTGELFF
size: .; D: .; J: TRBJ1-6; V: TRBV20-1; DNA: TGCAGTGCTAGAGGCGAGGGTGGTGGGGCCTATAATTCACCCCTCCACTTT; CDR3: CSARGEGGGAYNSPLHF
size: many; D: .; J: TRBJ1-2; V: TRBV28; DNA: TGTGCCAGCACCCCCCCAGGGGTTGGTGGCTACACCTTC; CDR3: CASTPPGVGGYTF
size: many; D: TRBD1; J: TRBJ2-5; V: TRBV10-3; DNA: TGTGCCATCAGTGGGGGGACAGGGGGCGGAGTGGAGACCCAGTACTTC; CDR3: CAISGGTGGGVETQYF
size: few; D: TRBD1; J: TRBJ1-1; V: TRBV30; DNA: TGTGCCAAAGACAGGGCGGGGACTGAAGCTTTCTTT; CDR3: CAKDRAGTEAFF
size: few; D: TRBD1; J: TRBJ1-6; V: TRBV30; DNA: TGTGCCTGGGAAGCAGGGGGAGATAATTCACCCCTCCACTTT; CDR3: CAWEAGGDNSPLHF
size: .; D: .; J: TRBJ2-1; V: TRBV2; DNA: TGTGCCAGCAGTCCACAGGGATTTGATGAGCAGTTCTTC; CDR3: CASSPQGFDEQFF
size: .; D: .; J: TRBJ2-2; V: TRBV7-3; DNA: TGTGCCAGCAGCTTGAGGCGGGGCTCAAACACCGGGGAGCTGTTTTTT; CDR3: CASSLRRGSNTGELFF
size: many; D: .; J: TRBJ2-7; V: TRBV6-2/TRBV6-3; DNA: TGTGCCAGCGCGACACTTAGCCACGAGCAGTACTTC; CDR3: CASATLSHEQYF
size: .; D: TRBD1; J: TRBJ2-7; V: TRBV7-2; DNA: TGTGCCAGCAGCTTAGCGGGGGACAGTGGTTACGAGCAGTACTTC; CDR3: CASSLAGDSGYEQYF
size: .; D: .; J: TRBJ2-3; V: TRBV12-3/TRBV12-4; DNA: TGTGCCAGCAGCCCAACCGAAAGCAACACAGATACGCAGTATTTT; CDR3: CASSPTESNTDTQYF
size: few; D: .; J: TRBJ2-7; V: TRBV5-5; DNA: TGCGCCAGCGAGGACGAGGGTTACGAGCAGTACTTC; CDR3: CASEDEGYEQYF
size: many; D: TRBD1; J: TRBJ1-1; V: TRBV28; DNA: TGTGCCAGCAGCCTTCCGGACAGGCGTAACACTGAAGCTTTCTTT; CDR3: CASSLPDRRNTEAFF
size: .; D: .; J: TRBJ1-1; V: TRBV3-1; DNA: TGTGCCAGCAGCCAACGACAGTCGGGGAACACTGAAGCTTTCTTT; CDR3: CASSQRQSGNTEAFF
size: .; D: .; J: TRBJ2-4; V: TRBV29-1; DNA: TGCAGCGTTGCCGGGGAGAGCAAAAACATTCAGTACTTC; CDR3: CSVAGESKNIQYF
size: many; D: TRBD1; J: TRBJ1-2; V: TRBV27; DNA: TGTGCCAGCAGTTTAAGGGGCCCAGGGACAGCTACTAACTATGGCTACACCTTC; CDR3: CASSLRGPGTATNYGYTF
size: few; D: .; J: TRBJ1-2; V: TRBV7-2; DNA: TGTGCCAGCAGCTTAGGGCGGGGGGAGAAAGGCTACACCTTC; CDR3: CASSLGRGEKGYTF
size: many; D: TRBD1; J: TRBJ1-2; V: TRBV6-5; DNA: TGTGCCAGCAGTTACGCGACAGGGAGGGATGGCTACACCTTC; CDR3: CASSYATGRDGYTF
size: .; D: .; J: TRBJ2-1; V: TRBV11-3; DNA: TGTGCCAGCAGCTTAGACGGTTGGGAGCAGTTCTTC; CDR3: CASSLDGWEQFF
size: many; D: .; J: TRBJ1-2; V: TRBV12-3/TRBV12-4; DNA: TGTGCCAGCAGTGCCCTCGCACAGGGAAACTATGGCTACACCTTC; CDR3: CASSALAQGNYGYTF
size: many; D: .; J: TRBJ1-1; V: TRBV7-2; DNA: TGTGCCAGCAGCCGCGCAGGGAAGAACACTGAAGCTTTCTTT; CDR3: CASSRAGKNTEAFF
size: many; D: TRBD2; J: TRBJ2-7; V: TRBV11-1; DNA: TGTGCCAGCAGCAAACTAGCGGGGGAAAGCGAGCAGTACTTC; CDR3: CASSKLAGESEQYF
size: many; D: .; J: TRBJ1-1; V: TRBV6-2/TRBV6-3; DNA: TGTGCCAGCAGTTACGGGGGGGCGCGCACTGAAGCTTTCTTT; CDR3: CASSYGGARTEAFF
size: .; D: .; J: TRBJ1-4; V: TRBV9; DNA: TGTGCCAGCAGCAAACTCCCCAGAGAAAAACTGTTTTTT; CDR3: CASSKLPREKLFF
size: .; D: .; J: TRBJ1-1; V: TRBV4-3; DNA: TGCGCCAGCAGCCAAGTAACAGGGAACACTGAAGCTTTCTTT; CDR3: CASSQVTGNTEAFF
size: few; D: .; J: TRBJ1-6; V: TRBV7-2; DNA: TGTGCCAGCAGCTTATCCCTCGGAGGTTACTATAATTCACCCCTCCACTTT; CDR3: CASSLSLGGYYNSPLHF
size: many; D: .; J: TRBJ2-7; V: TRBV12-3/TRBV12-4; DNA: TGTGCCAGCAGTTTAAGACAACTTAACTACGAGCAGTACTTC; CDR3: CASSLRQLNYEQYF
size: few; D: .; J: TRBJ2-7; V: TRBV5-1; DNA: TGCGCCAGCAGCCTGGGCCATCCTAAAATTGACGAGCAGTACTTC; CDR3: CASSLGHPKIDEQYF
size: .; D: TRBD2; J: TRBJ2-1; V: TRBV28; DNA: TGTGCCAGCAGTTTGCGGACTAGCGGGCCCAATGAGCAGTTCTTC; CDR3: CASSLRTSGPNEQFF
size: many; D: TRBD1; J: TRBJ2-5; V: TRBV7-2; DNA: TGTGCCAGCAGCCATGGGGGCGCAGGGGGACAAGAGACCCAGTACTTC; CDR3: CASSHGGAGGQETQYF
size: few; D: .; J: TRBJ1-3; V: TRBV29-1; DNA: TGCAGCGTCGGGGTAAACTCTGGAAACACCATATATTTT; CDR3: CSVGVNSGNTIYF
size: many; D: .; J: TRBJ2-5; V: TRBV2; DNA: TGTGCCAGCAGTGAAGAGCTGCGGAAAGAGACCCAGTACTTC; CDR3: CASSEELRKETQYF
size: few; D: .; J: TRBJ1-6; V: TRBV3-1; DNA: TGTGCCAGCAGCCAAGATGAGGGAGTGCCCCTCCACTTT; CDR3: CASSQDEGVPLHF
size: many; D: .; J: TRBJ2-7; V: TRBV12-3/TRBV12-4; DNA: TGTGCCAGCAGCTTTACTAGAGGCGAGCAGTACTTC; CDR3: CASSFTRGEQYF
size: many; D: .; J: TRBJ2-7; V: TRBV5-1; DNA: TGCGCCAGCAGCCCGAGACTAGTCACCCACGAGCAGTACTTC; CDR3: CASSPRLVTHEQYF
size: .; D: .; J: TRBJ1-1; V: TRBV2; DNA: TGTGCCAGCATCATTGGGAGGGCTGAAGCTTCCTTT; CDR3: CASIIGRAEASF
size: .; D: TRBD2; J: TRBJ2-1; V: TRBV9; DNA: TGTGCCAGCAGCGTGGGTCTATCGGGAGCGGGAAATGAGCAGTTCTTC; CDR3: CASSVGLSGAGNEQFF